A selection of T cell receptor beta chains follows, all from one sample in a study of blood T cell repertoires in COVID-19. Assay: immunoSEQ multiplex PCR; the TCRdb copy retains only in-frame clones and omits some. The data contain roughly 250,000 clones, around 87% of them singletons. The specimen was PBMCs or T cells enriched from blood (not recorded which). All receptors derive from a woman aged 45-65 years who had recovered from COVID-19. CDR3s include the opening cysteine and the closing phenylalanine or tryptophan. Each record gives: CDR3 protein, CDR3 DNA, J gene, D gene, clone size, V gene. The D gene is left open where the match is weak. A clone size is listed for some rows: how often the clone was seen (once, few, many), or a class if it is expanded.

CAWSVLRQGGEQYF TGTGCCTGGAGTGTCTTACGGCAGGGGGGCGAGCAGTACTTC TRBJ2-7 . . TRBV30
CASSFSSGYTEAFF TGCGCCAGCAGCTTCTCTTCAGGGTACACTGAAGCTTTCTTT TRBJ1-1 . . TRBV5-1
CASSLVGGRTDTQYF TGTGCCAGCAGCTTAGTTGGCGGTCGCACAGATACGCAGTATTTT TRBJ2-3 . . TRBV7-2
CASSKQSDYGYTF TGTGCCAGCTCGAAACAGTCAGACTATGGCTACACCTTC TRBJ1-2 . . TRBV18
CASTPTGMNTEAFF TGTGCCAGTACCCCGACAGGGATGAACACTGAAGCTTTCTTT TRBJ1-1 TRBD1 . TRBV19
CASGQGAGSPLHF TGTGCCAGCGGACAGGGGGCAGGGTCACCCCTCCACTTT TRBJ1-6 TRBD1 . TRBV27
CASSEARGLYNEQFF TGTGCCAGCAGTGAAGCGCGCGGACTATACAATGAGCAGTTCTTC TRBJ2-1 . once TRBV2
CASRRGTGGNYGYTF TGTGCCAGCAGAAGAGGGACAGGTGGGAACTATGGCTACACCTTC TRBJ1-2 TRBD1 . TRBV28
CASSQDRPGWGTRVYEQYF TGTGCCAGCAGCCAAGATAGGCCCGGGTGGGGGACAAGAGTCTACGAGCAGTACTTC TRBJ2-7 . . TRBV3-1/TRBV3-2
CASSPGGLVLDEQFF TGTGCCAGCAGCCCGGGGGGGTTGGTGCTGGATGAGCAGTTCTTC TRBJ2-1 TRBD2 . TRBV9
CASSVKGSDTQYF TGTGCCAGCAGCGTAAAGGGGTCAGATACGCAGTATTTT TRBJ2-3 . . TRBV7-2
CAIRLDRGHNTEAFF TGTGCCATCAGGCTGGACAGGGGGCACAACACTGAAGCTTTCTTT TRBJ1-1 TRBD1 . TRBV10-3
CASSPNTLAGVDEQFF TGTGCCAGCAGCCCAAACACACTAGCGGGAGTAGATGAGCAGTTCTTC TRBJ2-1 TRBD2 . TRBV4-2
CASSLGGYRGAVSGNTIYF TGTGCCAGCAGCTTGGGAGGCTATCGGGGAGCGGTCTCTGGAAACACCATATATTTT TRBJ1-3 . . TRBV5-8
CASSEGGSSGNTIYF TGCGCCAGCAGCGAGGGCGGCAGCTCTGGAAACACCATATATTTT TRBJ1-3 . . TRBV5-1
CASSQLDGGSVVDEQFF TGTGCCAGCAGCCAACTAGATGGGGGGAGCGTGGTCGATGAGCAGTTCTTC TRBJ2-1 . . TRBV7-9
CASRLAGAYNEQFF TGTGCCAGTAGACTAGCGGGAGCCTACAATGAGCAGTTCTTC TRBJ2-1 TRBD2 . TRBV19
CASSSKDRGIPYGYTF TGTGCCAGCAGCAGCAAGGACAGGGGGATACCCTATGGCTACACCTTC TRBJ1-2 TRBD1 . TRBV5-6
CASRSQGLNTEAFF TGTGCCAGCAGGTCCCAGGGATTGAACACTGAAGCTTTCTTT TRBJ1-1 . . TRBV2
CASSLNRQYQEFTEAFF TGCGCCAGCAGCTTAAACCGACAGTATCAGGAGTTCACTGAAGCTTTCTTT TRBJ1-1 . . TRBV5-1
CASSQVGRGGYSTDTQYF TGCGCCAGCAGCCAAGTAGGGCGGGGAGGCTATAGCACAGATACGCAGTATTTT TRBJ2-3 . . TRBV4-1
CASSQQTTNEKLFF TGTGCCAGTAGTCAACAGACAACTAATGAAAAACTGTTTTTT TRBJ1-4 . . TRBV19